The entry below gives a single TCR beta chain sequence along with its context. The antigen this receptor binds is unknown. No base quality values were provided; no much bigger clone lies one nucleotide off. The CDR3 has 19 amino acids, counting the end cysteine and phenylalanine. Solely the CDR3 DNA is kept, with 57 bases framed from the first base. Clipping removes 0 bases from V and 2 bases from J, with 14 as the unmatched junction base count. Taken from the germline V gene, the CDR1 and CDR2 loops are SGHRS and YFSETQ. This record comes from a study of T cell responses to AZD1222 COVID-19 vaccine (dated by TCRdb to 2020 to 2023). For the wider study: AZD1222 recipients given second doses at about 4 weeks or at about 12 weeks were pooled, since spike-specific TCR depth and breadth were not found to differ between the two schedules. A total of roughly 240 trial participants underwent TCR sequencing, of whom some 210 received two doses of AZD1222 and about 25 received two doses of the MenACWY control vaccine. Trial participants were enrolled by age into subgroups of 18-55, 56-69 and 70-plus years, and approximately 150, 30 and 60 TCR-sequenced participants, respectively, were included in these subgroups.

The CDR3 regions of human TCRbeta chains were subjected to immunosequencing. The study's own analysis went as follows. TCRs in the repertoires were matched against a reference library of SARS-CoV-2-specific TCRs that had been generated with the MIRA antigen-specificity platform. Breadth meant the fraction of unique TCRs that were SARS-CoV-2-associated, whereas depth meant the fraction of total T cells that were SARS-CoV-2-associated. Using the MIRA data, each spike-specific TCR was mapped to the spike region that the TCR reacts to and placed in a CD4 or CD8 class. Log10-transformed breadth and depth values were compared by one-way ANOVA with Sidak's multiple comparisons tests. In TCRdb, the immuneACCESS table is reduced to in-frame sequences with V and J assigned. These tables do not hold every clone; where another copy was compared, an unresolved V gene accounts for under half, and the others remain unexplained. V, J and clone size are taken as reported in that table, and D and trimming were inferred from the DNA itself. Within this sample are some 86,000 clones, with approximately 80% of them counted one time only. The ten top clones hold around 20% of the sample.

Reading the label with the study, this specimen's time point is: baseline before first vaccination. Vaccinee samples were obtained from the UK trials COV001 and COV002, which included a single-blind randomized controlled phase 2/3 trial of AZD1222 (ChAdOx1 nCoV-19) in healthy adults. Trial participant PBMC samples were collected at day 0 and day 28 after the second dose for TCRbeta chain sequencing. The paper as a whole reports these results and caveats: Because no samples from the day 14 peak response were available, repertoires could be characterized only after the peak T cell response. Epitopes outside the regions mutated in the B.1.351 and B.1.1.7 variants were reportedly recognized by nearly half of the unique spike-specific TCRs. In the small 56-69-year group, the increase in depth fell short of significance, most likely because of low power. After two AZD1222 doses, both the breadth and the depth of spike-specific TCRs were significantly higher than at day 0 and than in MenACWY recipients. Vaccine-associated CD4 TCRs spanned the whole spike protein, with dominant responses in regions 160-218 and 743-854. Only five or six AZD1222 recipients were SARS-CoV-2 seropositive at baseline, limiting conclusions about previously exposed vaccinees. Most participants were white British and females outnumbered males, and the authors suggested that clonal diversity may have been underestimated.

Specimen: peripheral blood, collected on day 0 of AZD1222 vaccination. This TCR was recovered from an adult in good health. The chain employs TRBV5-1 and TRBJ2-7; 10 of the junction bases match TRBD2. The DNA sequence is as follows: TGCGCCAGCAGCTTGGATAGTGTGCCTACTAGCGGGGCTACCTACGAGCAGTACTTC. It codes for CASSLDSVPTSGATYEQYF.